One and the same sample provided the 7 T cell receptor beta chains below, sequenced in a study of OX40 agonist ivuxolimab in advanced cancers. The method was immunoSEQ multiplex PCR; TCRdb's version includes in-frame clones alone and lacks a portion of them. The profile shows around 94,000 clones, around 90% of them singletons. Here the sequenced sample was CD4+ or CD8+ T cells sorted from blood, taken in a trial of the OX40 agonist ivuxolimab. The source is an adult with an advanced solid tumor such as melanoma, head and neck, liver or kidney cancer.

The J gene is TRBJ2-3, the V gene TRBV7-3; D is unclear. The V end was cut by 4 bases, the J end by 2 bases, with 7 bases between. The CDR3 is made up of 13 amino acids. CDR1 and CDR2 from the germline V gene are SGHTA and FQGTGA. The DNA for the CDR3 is TGTGCCAGCAGCTACACGATCACAGATACGCAGTATTTT. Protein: CASSYTITDTQYF. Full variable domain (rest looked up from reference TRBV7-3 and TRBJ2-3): GAGVSQTPSNKVTEKGKYVELRCDPISGHTALYWYRQSLGQGPEFLIYFQGTGAADDSGLPNDRFFAVRPEGSVSTLKIQRTERGDSAVYLCASSYTITDTQYFGPGTRLTVL.

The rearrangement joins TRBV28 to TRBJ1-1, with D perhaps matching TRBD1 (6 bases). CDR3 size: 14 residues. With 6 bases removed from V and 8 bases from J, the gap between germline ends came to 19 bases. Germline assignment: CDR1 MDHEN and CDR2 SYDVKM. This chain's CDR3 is CASSLPRTVSEAFF. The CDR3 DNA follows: TGTGCCAGCAGCCTACCCCGGACAGTTTCCGAAGCTTTCTTT.

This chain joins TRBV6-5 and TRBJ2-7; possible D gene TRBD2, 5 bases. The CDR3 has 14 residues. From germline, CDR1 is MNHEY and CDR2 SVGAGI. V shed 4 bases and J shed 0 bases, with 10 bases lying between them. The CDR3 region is CASSWTSFSYEQYF. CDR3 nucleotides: TGTGCCAGCAGTTGGACTTCCTTCTCCTACGAGCAGTACTTC.

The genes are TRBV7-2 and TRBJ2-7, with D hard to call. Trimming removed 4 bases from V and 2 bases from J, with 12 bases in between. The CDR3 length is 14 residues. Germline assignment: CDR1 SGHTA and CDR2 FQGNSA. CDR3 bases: TGTGCCAGCAGCTCCAGAGGTGGGGCCTACGAGCAGTACTTC. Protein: CASSSRGGAYEQYF.

CDR3: CASSPSPSGNYEQYF. DNA for the CDR3: TGTGCCAGCAGCCCTAGCCCTAGCGGGAACTACGAGCAGTACTTC. The chain links TRBV7-2 to TRBJ2-7; 9 nucleotides line up with TRBD2. Germline V gives CDR1 SGHTA, CDR2 FQGNSA. The CDR3 has 15 amino acids. V gave up 5 bases and J gave up 3 bases; unmatched junction bases: 8.

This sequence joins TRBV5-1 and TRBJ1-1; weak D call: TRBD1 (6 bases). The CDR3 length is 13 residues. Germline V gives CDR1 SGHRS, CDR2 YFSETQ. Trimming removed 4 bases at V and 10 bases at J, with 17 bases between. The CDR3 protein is CASSQTLQGRAFF. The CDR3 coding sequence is TGCGCCAGCAGCCAAACACTACAGGGTCGAGCTTTCTTT.

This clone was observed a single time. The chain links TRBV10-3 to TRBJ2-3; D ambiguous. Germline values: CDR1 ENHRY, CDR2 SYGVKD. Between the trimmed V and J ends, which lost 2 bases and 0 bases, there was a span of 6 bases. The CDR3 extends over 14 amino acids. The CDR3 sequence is CAISEAVSTDTQYF. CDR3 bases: TGTGCCATCAGTGAGGCGGTTAGCACAGATACGCAGTATTTT.